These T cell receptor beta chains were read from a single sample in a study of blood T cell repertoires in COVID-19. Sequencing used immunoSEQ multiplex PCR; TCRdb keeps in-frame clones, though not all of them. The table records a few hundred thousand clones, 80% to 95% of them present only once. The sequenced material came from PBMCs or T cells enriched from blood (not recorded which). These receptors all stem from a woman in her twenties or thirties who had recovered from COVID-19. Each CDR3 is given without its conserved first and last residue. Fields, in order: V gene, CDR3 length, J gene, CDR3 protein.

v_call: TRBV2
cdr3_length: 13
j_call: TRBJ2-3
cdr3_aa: ASRLAGGLTDTQY

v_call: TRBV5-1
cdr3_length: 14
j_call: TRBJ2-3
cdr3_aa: ASSAGTSGPTDTQY

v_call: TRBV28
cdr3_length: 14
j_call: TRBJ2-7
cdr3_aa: ASSSGGVGRPYEQY

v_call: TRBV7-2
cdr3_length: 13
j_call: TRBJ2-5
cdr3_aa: ASSLDLAGAETQY

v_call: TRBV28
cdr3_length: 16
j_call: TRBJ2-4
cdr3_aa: ASSPGQGASWAKNIQY

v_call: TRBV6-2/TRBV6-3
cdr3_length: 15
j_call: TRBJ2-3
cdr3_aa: ASSYSRTTGNADTQY

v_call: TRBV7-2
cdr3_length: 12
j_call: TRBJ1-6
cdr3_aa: ASSSRTGDSPLH

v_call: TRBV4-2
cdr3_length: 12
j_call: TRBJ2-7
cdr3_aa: ASSQEAENYEQY

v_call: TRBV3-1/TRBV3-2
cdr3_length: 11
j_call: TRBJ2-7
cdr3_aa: ASSPRTGSEQY

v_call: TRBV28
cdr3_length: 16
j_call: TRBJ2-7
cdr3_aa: ASSSDVIQGAGKGEQY

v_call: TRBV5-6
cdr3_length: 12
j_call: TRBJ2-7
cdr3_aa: ASSPDGQGASQY

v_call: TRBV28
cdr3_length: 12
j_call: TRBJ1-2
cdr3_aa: ASSFYSGHYGYT

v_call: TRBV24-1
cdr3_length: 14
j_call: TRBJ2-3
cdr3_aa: ATSDLGGASTDTQY

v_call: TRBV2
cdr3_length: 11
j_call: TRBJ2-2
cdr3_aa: VSGPRGTGELF

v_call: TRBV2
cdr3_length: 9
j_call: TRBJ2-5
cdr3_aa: ASSASETQY

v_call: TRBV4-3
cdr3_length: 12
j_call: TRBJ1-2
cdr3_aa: ASSQEGRGYGYT

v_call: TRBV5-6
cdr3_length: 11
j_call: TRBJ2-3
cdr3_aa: ASSLGQLQRQY

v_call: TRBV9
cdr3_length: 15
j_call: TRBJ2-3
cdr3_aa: ASSVGSWGRGSDTQY

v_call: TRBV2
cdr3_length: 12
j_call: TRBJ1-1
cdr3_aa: ASRDTGGRTEAF

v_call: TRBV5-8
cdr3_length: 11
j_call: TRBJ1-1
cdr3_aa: ASSLRGGEGAF

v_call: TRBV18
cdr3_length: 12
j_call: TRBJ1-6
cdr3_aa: ASSPAGNNSPLH

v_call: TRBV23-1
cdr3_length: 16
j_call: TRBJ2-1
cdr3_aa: ASSQSMKRTISYNEQF

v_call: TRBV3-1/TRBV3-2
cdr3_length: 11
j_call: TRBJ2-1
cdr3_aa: ASSPRGYNEQF

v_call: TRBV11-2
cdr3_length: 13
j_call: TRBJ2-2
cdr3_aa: ASSSMGLAGGELF

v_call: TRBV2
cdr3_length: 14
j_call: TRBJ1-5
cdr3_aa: ASSDRTGGPNQPQH

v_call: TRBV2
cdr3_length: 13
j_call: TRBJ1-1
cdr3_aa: ASRLEGQGNTEAF

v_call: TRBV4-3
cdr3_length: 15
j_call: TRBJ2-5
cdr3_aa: ASSQDFASPGFATQY

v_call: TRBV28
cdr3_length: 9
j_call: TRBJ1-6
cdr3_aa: ASREGAPLH

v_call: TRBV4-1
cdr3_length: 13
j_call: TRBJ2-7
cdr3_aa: ASSQITGNYYEQY

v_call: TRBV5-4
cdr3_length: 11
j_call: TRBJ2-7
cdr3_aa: ASSLAYEKEQY

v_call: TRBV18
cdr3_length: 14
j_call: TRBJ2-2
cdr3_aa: ASSRGGGTNTGELF

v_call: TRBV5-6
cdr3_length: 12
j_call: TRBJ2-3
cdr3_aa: ASSLPGSTDTQY

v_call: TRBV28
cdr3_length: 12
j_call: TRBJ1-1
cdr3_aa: ASSSGGRPFEAF

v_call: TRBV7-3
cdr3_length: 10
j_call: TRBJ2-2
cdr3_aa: ASSLGDGELF

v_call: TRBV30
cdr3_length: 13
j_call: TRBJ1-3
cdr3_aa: AWSRDSFSGNTIY

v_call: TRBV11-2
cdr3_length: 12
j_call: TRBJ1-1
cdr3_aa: ASSFLQKNTEAF

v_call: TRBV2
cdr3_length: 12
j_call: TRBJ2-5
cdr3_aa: ATTGRERGETQY

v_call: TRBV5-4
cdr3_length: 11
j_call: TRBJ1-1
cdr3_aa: ASSYELNTEAF

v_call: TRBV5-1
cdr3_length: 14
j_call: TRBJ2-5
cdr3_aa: ASSLASPGRGETQY

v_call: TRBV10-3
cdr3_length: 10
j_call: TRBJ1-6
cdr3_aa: AIRGPDSPLH

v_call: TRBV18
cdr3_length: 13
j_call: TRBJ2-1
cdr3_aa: ASSPWAGLINEQF

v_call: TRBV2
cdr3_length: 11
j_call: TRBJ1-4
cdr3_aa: ASQGEVGEKLF

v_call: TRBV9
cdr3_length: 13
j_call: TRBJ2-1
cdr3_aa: ASSVLAGPYNEQF

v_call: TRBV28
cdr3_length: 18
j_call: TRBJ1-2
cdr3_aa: ASSVVVRRGYGAMDYGYT

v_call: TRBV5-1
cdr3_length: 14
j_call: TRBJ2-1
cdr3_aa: ASSLAGTGATNEQF

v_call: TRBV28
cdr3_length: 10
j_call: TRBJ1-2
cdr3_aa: ASSLGGGSYT

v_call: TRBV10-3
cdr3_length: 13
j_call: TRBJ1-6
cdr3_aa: AIRTGSSYNSPLH

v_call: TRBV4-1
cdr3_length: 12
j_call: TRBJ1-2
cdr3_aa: ASNRDRGLGGYT

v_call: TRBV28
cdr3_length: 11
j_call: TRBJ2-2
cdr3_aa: ASRRQGAGELF

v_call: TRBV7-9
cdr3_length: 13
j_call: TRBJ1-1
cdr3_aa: ASSLEPGSLGEAF

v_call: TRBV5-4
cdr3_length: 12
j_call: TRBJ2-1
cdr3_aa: ASGLIGGYNEQF

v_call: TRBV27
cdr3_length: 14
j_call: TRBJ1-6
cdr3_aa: ASSSPLRGRNSPLH

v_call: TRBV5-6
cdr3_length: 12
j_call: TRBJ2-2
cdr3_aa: ASSFSGSAGELF

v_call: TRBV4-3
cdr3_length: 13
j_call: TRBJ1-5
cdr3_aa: ASSQETGGAEPQH

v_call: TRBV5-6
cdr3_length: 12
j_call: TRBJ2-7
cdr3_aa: ASSPGQGLEEQY

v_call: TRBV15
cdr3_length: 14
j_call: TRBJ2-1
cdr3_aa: ATSRDVGVSYNEQF

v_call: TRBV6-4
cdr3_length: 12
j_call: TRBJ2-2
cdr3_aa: ASSEQGNTGELF

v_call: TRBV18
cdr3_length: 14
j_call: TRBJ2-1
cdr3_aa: ASSPGTSGISDEQF

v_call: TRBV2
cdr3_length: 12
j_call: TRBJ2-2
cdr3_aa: ASSLGGNTGELF